This TCR beta chain was observed in a study of blood T cell repertoires in COVID-19 (dated by TCRdb to about 2020). Study-wide context: The collaborator samples originated in the United States, Italy and Spain and spanned the acute and convalescent phases of COVID-19. Deeply sampled blood TCRbeta repertoires from subjects exposed to, actively infected with, or recovered from COVID-19 were included in the dataset. The material from the prospective study consisted of cDNA or gDNA derived from T cells, B-cell-depleted T cells, or PBMCs. Samples were obtained from the ongoing ImmuneRACE study (first 160 participants) and from approximately 1,200 subjects provided by 6 global collaborators. Sample metadata almost always included a de-identified subject ID, COVID-19 status, age in years and sex. The repertoires were released in a freely available public database meant as a resource for research on the immune response to SARS-CoV-2. Where available, HLA class I and class II types were obtained from metadata supplied by the sample provider rather than from assay-based typing. Beyond this particular receptor, the publication reports: How much clinical and demographic metadata was included differed by source and by participant, and the metadata was provided uncurated.

TCRbeta CDR3 regions were amplified from genomic DNA by means of the immunoSEQ Assay, a bias-controlled multiplex PCR. As for how the authors treated the data: The number of nucleated cells in each sample was estimated by amplification of reference gene primers within the assay. Sequence reads were collapsed and filtered to measure the absolute abundance of every unique TCRbeta CDR3 rearrangement. Productive Simpson clonality was computed per sample as the square root of Simpson's diversity index over productive rearrangements. Here the immuneACCESS table is served through TCRdb, limited to in-frame sequences with V and J called. Missing clones are a known gap in these copies; in checked studies unresolved V genes cover under half, and the rest lacks a known reason. The D gene and trimming were derived from the DNA, and the V and J assignments and clone size from that table. The table for this sample lists about 210,000 clones; roughly 81% of them were counted only once. Clones ranked in the top ten supply less than 8% of the sample.

Each collaborating institution followed its own protocols to collect whole blood in K2EDTA tubes. For TCRbeta analysis, collaborator samples were shipped as frozen whole blood, as isolated PBMCs, or as DNA extracted from either sample type. As concerns this clone: The antigen this receptor binds is unknown. Per-nucleotide qualities are absent, and no much larger clonotype sits a single base away.

The CDR3, from cysteine to phenylalanine, totals 16 residues. Just CDR3 DNA is preserved here, 48 bases in frame from base 1. The junction carries 13 bases between V and J, which are trimmed by 0 bases and 4 bases respectively. CDR1 and CDR2, looked up from the germline V gene (reference sequence), are LNHNV and YYDKDF. Sequencing used peripheral blood. The chain is encoded by TRBV15 joined to TRBJ1-5, with an unclear D gene assignment. The clonotype comes from a woman in her fifties or sixties with active or convalescent COVID-19. The CDR3 corresponds to CATSRDGRVGNQPQHF. Here is the DNA: TGTGCCACCAGCAGAGATGGGCGGGTTGGAAATCAGCCCCAGCATTTT.